This record looks at one T cell receptor beta chain sequence and its context. This clone was observed once. Its antigen is unknown. The input lacks base qualities; no much larger clone sits a single base away. The sample belongs to a study of blood T cell repertoires in COVID-19 (dated by TCRdb to about 2020). About the investigation overall: The collaborator samples originated in the United States, Italy and Spain and spanned the acute and convalescent phases of COVID-19. The prospective study material was composed of cDNA or gDNA derived from T cells, B-cell-depleted T cells, or PBMCs. Deeply sampled blood TCRbeta repertoires from subjects exposed to, actively infected with, or recovered from COVID-19 were included in the dataset. A freely available public database, intended as a resource for researchers studying the immune response to SARS-CoV-2, is where the repertoires were released. Samples came from the ongoing ImmuneRACE study (first 160 participants) plus 1,254 subjects from 6 global collaborators. A de-identified subject ID, COVID-19 status, age in years and sex were almost always included in the sample metadata. Where HLA class I and class II types were available, the types were taken from metadata supplied by the sample provider, not from assay-based typing.

What the study reported, not specific to this receptor: How much clinical and demographic metadata was included differed by source and by participant, and the metadata was provided uncurated.

TCRbeta CDR3 regions were amplified from genomic DNA by means of the immunoSEQ Assay, a bias-controlled multiplex PCR. On the study's bioinformatics: Nucleated cell counts per sample were estimated from amplification of reference gene primers within the assay. To quantify the absolute abundance of each unique TCRbeta CDR3 rearrangement, sequence reads were collapsed and filtered. For each sample, productive Simpson clonality was calculated as the square root of Simpson's diversity index over productive rearrangements. The immuneACCESS repertoire file appears here via TCRdb, limited to in-frame rearrangements. These files lack a portion of the clones; in checked studies, under half of the deficit traces to unresolved V genes, and the cause of the others is not known. That table is the source of V, J and clone size, and D and trimming were worked out from the DNA. The sample records some 250,000 clones, roughly 90% of which are singletons. Of the sample, around 1.8% falls within the top ten clones.

Whole blood was collected in K2EDTA tubes by collaborating institutions according to the institutions' own protocols. For TCRbeta analysis, collaborator samples were shipped as frozen whole blood, as isolated PBMCs, or as DNA extracted from either sample type. The CDR3, cysteine through phenylalanine, is 19 amino acids long. The entry retains the CDR3 DNA only, 57 bases that are in frame from base 1. V and J are trimmed by 3 bases and 5 bases, and the gene matches miss 22 bases of the junction. The germline V gene encodes CDR1 SEHNR and CDR2 FQNEAQ (reference sequence). The sequence is built from TRBV7-9 and TRBJ2-7, and TRBD1 matches 7 of the central bases. The sequence came from a man aged 25-45 years with active or convalescent COVID-19. What was sequenced was peripheral blood. The CDR3 protein sequence reads: CASSFLSDRIGGASDEQYF. The sequenced DNA: TGTGCCAGCAGCTTTTTATCCGATCGAATAGGGGGCGCCTCGGACGAGCAGTACTTC. Outside the CDR3, residues come from the reference TRBV7-9 and TRBJ2-7 proteins, so the full variable domain is: DTGVSQNPRHKITKRGQNVTFRCDPISEHNRLYWYRQTLGQGPEFLTYFQNEAQLEKSRLLSDRFSAERPKGSFSTLEIQRTEQGDSAMYLCASSFLSDRIGGASDEQYFGPGTRLTVT.